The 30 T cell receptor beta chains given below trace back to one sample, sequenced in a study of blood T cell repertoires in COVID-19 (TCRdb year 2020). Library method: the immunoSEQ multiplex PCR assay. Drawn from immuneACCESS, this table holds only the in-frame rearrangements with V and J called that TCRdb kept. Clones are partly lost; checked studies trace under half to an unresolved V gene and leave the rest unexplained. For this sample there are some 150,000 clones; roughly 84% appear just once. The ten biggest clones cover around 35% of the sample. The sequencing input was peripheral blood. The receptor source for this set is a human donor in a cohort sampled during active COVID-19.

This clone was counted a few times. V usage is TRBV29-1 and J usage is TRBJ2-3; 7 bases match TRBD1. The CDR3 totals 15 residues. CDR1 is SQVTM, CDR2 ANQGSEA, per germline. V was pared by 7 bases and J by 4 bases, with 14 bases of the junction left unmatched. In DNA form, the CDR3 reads TGCAGCGCCTTAAGCGATAGACAGGGAGCAGATACGCAGTATTTT. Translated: CSALSDRQGADTQYF.

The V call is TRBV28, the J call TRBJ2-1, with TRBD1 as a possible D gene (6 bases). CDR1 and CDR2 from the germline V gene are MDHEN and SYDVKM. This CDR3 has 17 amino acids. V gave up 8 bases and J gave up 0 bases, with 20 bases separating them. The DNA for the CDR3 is TGTGCCAGCCCCCCCTACAGGGCCTCTAGCTCCTACAATGAGCAGTTCTTC. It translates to CASPPYRASSSYNEQFF.

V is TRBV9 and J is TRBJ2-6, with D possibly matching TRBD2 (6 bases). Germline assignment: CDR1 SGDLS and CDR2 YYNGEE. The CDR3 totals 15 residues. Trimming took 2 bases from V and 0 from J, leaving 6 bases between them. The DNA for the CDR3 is TGTGCCAGCAGCGTCGGGGGCTCTGGGGCCAACGTCCTGACTTTC. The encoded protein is CASSVGGSGANVLTF.

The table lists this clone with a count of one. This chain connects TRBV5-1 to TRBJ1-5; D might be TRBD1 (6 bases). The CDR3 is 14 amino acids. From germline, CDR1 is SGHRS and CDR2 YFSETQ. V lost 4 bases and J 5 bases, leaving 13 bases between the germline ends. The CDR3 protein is CASSPSGGDQPQHF. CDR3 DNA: TGCGCCAGCAGCCCCTCGGGGGGCGATCAGCCCCAGCATTTT.

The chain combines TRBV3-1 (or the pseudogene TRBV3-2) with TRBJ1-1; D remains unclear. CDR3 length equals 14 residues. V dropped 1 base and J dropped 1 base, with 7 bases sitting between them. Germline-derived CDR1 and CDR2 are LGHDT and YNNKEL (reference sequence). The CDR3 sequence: CASSQATENTEAFF. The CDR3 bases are TGTGCCAGCAGCCAAGCTACAGAGAACACTGAAGCTTTCTTT.

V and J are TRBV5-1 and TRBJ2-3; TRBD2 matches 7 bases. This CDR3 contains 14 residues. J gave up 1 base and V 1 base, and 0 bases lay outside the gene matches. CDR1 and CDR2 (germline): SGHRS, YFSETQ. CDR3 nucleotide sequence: TGCGCCAGCAGCTTGCTAGCGGGCACAGATACGCAGTATTTT. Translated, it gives CASSLLAGTDTQYF.

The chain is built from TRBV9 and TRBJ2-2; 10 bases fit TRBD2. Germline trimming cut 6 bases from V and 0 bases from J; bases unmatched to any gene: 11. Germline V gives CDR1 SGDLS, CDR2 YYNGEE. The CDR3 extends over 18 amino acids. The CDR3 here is CASTQGLAGAPNTGELFF. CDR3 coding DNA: TGTGCCAGCACTCAGGGGCTAGCGGGGGCCCCGAACACCGGGGAGCTGTTTTTT.

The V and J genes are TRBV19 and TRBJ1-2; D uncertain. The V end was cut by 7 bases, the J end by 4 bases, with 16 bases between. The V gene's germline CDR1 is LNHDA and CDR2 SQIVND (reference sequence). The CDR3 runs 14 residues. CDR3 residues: CASTSNSRSYGYTF. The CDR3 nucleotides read TGTGCCAGTACCTCGAATAGTCGGAGCTATGGCTACACCTTC.

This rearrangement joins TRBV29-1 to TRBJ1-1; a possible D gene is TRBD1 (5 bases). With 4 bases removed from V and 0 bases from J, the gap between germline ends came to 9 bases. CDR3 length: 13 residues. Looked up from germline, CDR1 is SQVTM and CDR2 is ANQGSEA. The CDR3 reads CSVARALNTEAFF. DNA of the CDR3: TGCAGCGTTGCCAGGGCCCTGAACACTGAAGCTTTCTTT.

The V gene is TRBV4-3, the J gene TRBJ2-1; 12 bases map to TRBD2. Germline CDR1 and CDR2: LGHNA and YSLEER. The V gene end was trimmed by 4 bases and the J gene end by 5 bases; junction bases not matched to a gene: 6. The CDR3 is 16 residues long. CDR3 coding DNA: TGCGCCAGCAGCCCCCGACTAGCGGGGGCCCACAATGAGCAGTTCTTC. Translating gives CASSPRLAGAHNEQFF.

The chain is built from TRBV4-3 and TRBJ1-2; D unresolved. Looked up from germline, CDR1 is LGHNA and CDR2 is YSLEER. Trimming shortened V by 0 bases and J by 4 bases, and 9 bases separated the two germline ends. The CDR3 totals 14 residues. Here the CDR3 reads CASSQDPQIYGYTF. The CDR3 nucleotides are TGCGCCAGCAGCCAAGACCCCCAGATCTATGGCTACACCTTC.

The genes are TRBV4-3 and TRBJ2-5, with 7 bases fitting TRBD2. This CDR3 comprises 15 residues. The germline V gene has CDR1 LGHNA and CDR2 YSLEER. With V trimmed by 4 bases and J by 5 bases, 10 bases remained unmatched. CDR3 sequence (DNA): TGCGCCAGCAGCCCAGGGAGGGCAGACTGGGAGACCCAGTACTTC. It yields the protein CASSPGRADWETQYF.

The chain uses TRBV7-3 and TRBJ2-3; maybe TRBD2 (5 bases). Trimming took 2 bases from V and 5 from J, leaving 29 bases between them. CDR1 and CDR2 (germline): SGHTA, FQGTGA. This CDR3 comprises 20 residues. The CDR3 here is CASSLQARGSSGGYGDTQYF. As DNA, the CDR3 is TGTGCCAGCAGCTTACAAGCGCGCGGTTCAAGCGGCGGATATGGAGATACGCAGTATTTT.

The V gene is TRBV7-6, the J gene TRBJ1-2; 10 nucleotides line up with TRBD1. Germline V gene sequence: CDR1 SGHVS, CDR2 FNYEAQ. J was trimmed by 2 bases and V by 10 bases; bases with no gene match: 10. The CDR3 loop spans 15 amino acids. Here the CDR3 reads CATRDRGVNNYGYTF. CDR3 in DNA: TGTGCCACCCGGGACAGGGGAGTGAACAACTATGGCTACACCTTC.

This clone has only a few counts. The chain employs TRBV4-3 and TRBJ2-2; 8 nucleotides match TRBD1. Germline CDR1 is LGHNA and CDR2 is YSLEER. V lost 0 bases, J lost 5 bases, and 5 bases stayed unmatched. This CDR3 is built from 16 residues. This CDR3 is CASSQDETGVTGELFF. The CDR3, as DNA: TGCGCCAGCAGCCAAGATGAGACAGGGGTTACCGGGGAGCTGTTTTTT.

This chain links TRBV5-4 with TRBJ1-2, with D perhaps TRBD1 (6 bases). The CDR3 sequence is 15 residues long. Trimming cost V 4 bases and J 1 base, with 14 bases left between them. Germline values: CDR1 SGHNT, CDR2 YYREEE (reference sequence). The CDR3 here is CASSLMTGGNYGYTF. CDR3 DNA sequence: TGTGCCAGCAGCCTCATGACAGGTGGTAACTATGGCTACACCTTC.

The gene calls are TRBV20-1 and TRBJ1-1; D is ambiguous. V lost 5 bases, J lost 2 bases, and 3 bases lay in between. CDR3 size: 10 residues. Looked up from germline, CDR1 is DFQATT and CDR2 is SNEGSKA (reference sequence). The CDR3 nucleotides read TGCAGTGCTTTAAACACTGAAGCTTTCTTT. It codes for CSALNTEAFF.

As DNA, the CDR3 is TGCGCCAGCAGCTTGATGGACAATCGGGACACCATATATTTT. Amino acid sequence: CASSLMDNRDTIYF. This rearrangement joins TRBV5-1 to TRBJ1-3; D is possibly TRBD1 (5 bases). V was trimmed by 1 base and J by 8 bases, leaving 13 bases between them. The CDR3 is made up of 14 amino acids. Germline CDR1 reads SGHRS; CDR2 reads YFSETQ.

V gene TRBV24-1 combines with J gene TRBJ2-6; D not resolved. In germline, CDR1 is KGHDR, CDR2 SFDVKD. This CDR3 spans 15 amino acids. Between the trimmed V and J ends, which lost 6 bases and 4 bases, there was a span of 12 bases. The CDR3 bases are TGTGCCACCAGTTCCCCAGGTGCGGGGGCCAACGTCCTGACTTTC. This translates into CATSSPGAGANVLTF.

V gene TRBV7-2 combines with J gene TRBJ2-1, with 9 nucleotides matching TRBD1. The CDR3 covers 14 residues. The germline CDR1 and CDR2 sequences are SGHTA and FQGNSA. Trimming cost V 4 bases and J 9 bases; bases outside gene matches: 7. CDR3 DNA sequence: TGTGCCAGCAGCTCCAGGACAGGGGATGGTGAGCAGTTCTTC. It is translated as CASSSRTGDGEQFF.

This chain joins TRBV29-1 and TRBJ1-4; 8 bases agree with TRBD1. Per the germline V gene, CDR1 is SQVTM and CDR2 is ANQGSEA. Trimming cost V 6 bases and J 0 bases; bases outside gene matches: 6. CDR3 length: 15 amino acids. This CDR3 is CSVGTGLATNEKLFF. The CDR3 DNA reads TGCAGCGTCGGGACAGGCCTTGCAACTAATGAAAAACTGTTTTTT. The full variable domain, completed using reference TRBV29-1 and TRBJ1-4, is SAVISQKPSRDICQRGTSLTIQCQVDSQVTMMFWYRQQPGQSLTLIATANQGSEATYESGFVIDKFPISRPNLTFSTLTVSNMSPEDSSIYLCSVGTGLATNEKLFFGSGTQLSVL.

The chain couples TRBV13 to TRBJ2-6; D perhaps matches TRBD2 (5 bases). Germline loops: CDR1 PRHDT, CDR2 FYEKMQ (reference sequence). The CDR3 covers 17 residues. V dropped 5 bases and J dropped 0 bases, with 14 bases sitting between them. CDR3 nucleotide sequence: TGTGCCAGCAGCCGAACCGGGGTCAGCTCTGGGGCCAACGTCCTGACTTTC. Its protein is CASSRTGVSSGANVLTF.

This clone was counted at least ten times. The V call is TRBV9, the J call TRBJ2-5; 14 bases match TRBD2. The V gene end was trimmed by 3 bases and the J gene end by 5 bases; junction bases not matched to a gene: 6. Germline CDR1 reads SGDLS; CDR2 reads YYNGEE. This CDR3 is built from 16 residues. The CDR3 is CASSATSGGAWETQYF. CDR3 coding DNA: TGTGCCAGCAGCGCGACTAGCGGGGGGGCCTGGGAGACCCAGTACTTC.

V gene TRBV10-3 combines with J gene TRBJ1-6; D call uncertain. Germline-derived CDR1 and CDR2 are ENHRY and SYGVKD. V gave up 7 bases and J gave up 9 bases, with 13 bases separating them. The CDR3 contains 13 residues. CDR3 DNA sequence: TGTGCCATCACCCCCCGTACGAGTTCACCCCTCCACTTT. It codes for CAITPRTSSPLHF.

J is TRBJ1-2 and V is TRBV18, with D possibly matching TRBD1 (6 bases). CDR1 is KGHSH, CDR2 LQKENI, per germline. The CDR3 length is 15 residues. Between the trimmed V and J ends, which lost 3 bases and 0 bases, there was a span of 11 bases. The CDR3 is CASSPGTPANYGYTF. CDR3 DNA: TGTGCCAGCTCACCCGGGACACCAGCTAACTATGGCTACACCTTC.

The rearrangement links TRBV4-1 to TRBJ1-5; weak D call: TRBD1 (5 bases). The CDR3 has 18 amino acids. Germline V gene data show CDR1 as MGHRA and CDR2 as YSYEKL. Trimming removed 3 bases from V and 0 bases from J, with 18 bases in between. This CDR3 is CASSHGRRGGNSNQPQHF. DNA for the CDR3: TGCGCCAGCAGCCACGGTCGGAGGGGTGGGAATAGCAATCAGCCCCAGCATTTT.

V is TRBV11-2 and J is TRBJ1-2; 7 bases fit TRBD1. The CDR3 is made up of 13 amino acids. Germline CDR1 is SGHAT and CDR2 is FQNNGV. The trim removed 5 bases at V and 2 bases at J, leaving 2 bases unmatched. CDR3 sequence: CASSTTGNYGYTF. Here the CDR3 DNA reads TGTGCCAGCAGCACGACAGGGAACTATGGCTACACCTTC. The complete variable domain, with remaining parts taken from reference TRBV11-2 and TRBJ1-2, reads EAGVAQSPRYKIIEKRQSVAFWCNPISGHATLYWYQQILGQGPKLLIQFQNNGVVDDSQLPKDRFSAERLKGVDSTLKIQPAKLEDSAVYLCASSTTGNYGYTFGSGTRLTVV.

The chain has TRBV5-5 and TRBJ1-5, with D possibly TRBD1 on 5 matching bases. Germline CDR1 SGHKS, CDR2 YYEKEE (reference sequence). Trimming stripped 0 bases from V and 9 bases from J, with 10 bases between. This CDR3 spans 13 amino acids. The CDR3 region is CASSLVGGAPQHF. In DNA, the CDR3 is TGTGCCAGCAGCTTGGTGGGAGGGGCGCCCCAGCATTTT.

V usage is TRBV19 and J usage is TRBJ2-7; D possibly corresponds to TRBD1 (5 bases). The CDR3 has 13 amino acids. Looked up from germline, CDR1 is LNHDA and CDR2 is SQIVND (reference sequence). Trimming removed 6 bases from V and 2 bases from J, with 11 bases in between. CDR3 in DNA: TGTGCCAGTAGGTACCCAGGGACCTACGAGCAGTACTTC. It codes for CASRYPGTYEQYF.

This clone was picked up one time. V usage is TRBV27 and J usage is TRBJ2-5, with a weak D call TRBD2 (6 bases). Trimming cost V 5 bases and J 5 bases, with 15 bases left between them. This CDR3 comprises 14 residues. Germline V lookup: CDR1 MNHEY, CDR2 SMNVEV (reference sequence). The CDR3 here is CASSTSVRGETQYF. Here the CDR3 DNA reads TGTGCCAGCAGTACCTCCGTCCGGGGGGAGACCCAGTACTTC.